This TCR beta chain was recorded in a study of control samples from healthy donors and cancer patients. This clone was detected only once. Assay used: immunoSEQ multiplex PCR; TCRdb lists only in-frame clones, some missing. The sample lists some 80,000 clones; approximately 89% were seen once. Germline V gene sequence: CDR1 LNHDA, CDR2 SQIVND (reference sequence). The CDR3 consists of 16 residues. V lost 3 bases to trimming and J lost 0 bases, with 12 bases between them. This rearrangement joins TRBV19 to TRBJ1-3, with D unresolved. The receptor was derived from a man aged 50 to 59 in good health. Input material: blood. The CDR3 DNA reads as TGTGCCAGTAGTATCGGCAGGTCGATCTCTGGAAACACCATATATTTT. Translating it yields CASSIGRSISGNTIYF.